This entry describes one TCR beta chain. The data stem from a study of blood T cell repertoires in COVID-19. Study context: Samples came from the United States, Italy and Spain, spanning acute and convalescent COVID-19. The analysed material was cDNA or gDNA that came from T cells, B-cell-depleted T cells, or PBMCs.

TCRdb's table, derived via immunoSEQ multiplex PCR, lists solely in-frame clones and lacks some. The sample consists of 120,000 or so clones, 70% to 90% of them appearing once. The germline CDR1 and CDR2 sequences are LNHDA and SQIVND (reference sequence). The CDR3 has 14 residues. V shed 6 bases and J 7 bases; nucleotides not matched to a gene: 8. The V gene is TRBV19, the J gene TRBJ1-3, with 8 bases lining up with TRBD1. The specimen was peripheral blood. This clonotype originated in a woman aged 50 to 65 with active or convalescent COVID-19. CDR3 nucleotides: TGTGCCAGTAGCGACAGGGGATCAAGGAACACCATATATTTT. Translating gives CASSDRGSRNTIYF.